The 18 T cell receptor beta chains below all came from one sample that was sequenced in a study of blood T cell repertoires in COVID-19. Assay: immunoSEQ multiplex PCR; the TCRdb copy retains only in-frame clones and omits some. The sample lists more than 200,000 clones, approximately 82% seen once, with roughly 8.6% in the top ten. Sequenced material: peripheral blood. The receptors derive from a middle-aged man with active or convalescent COVID-19.

V gene TRBV29-1 combines with J gene TRBJ2-2, with D possibly TRBD2 on 5 matching bases. Trimming shortened V by 8 bases and J by 6 bases, and 13 bases separated the two germline ends. Per the germline V gene, CDR1 is SQVTM and CDR2 is ANQGSEA. CDR3 length: 12 residues. Written as DNA, the CDR3 is TGCAGCATCCCGGACGGGGCCGGGGAGCTGTTTTTT. Its protein product is CSIPDGAGELFF.

The chain uses TRBV11-3 and TRBJ2-1; D remains unclear. Trimming stripped 4 bases from V and 6 bases from J, with 7 bases between. The CDR3 contains 12 residues. Per germline, CDR1 SGHNT and CDR2 YENEEA. The CDR3 coding sequence is TGTGCCAGCAGCTCCTGGAGCAATGAGCAGTTCTTC. It codes for CASSSWSNEQFF.

The rearrangement joins TRBV7-6 to TRBJ2-3; D is ambiguous. This CDR3 has 13 amino acids. The V gene lost 2 bases and the J gene lost 2 bases, with 5 bases spanning the gap. In germline, CDR1 is SGHVS, CDR2 FNYEAQ. In nucleotides, the CDR3 is TGTGCCAGCAGCTTATTTCTCACAGATACGCAGTATTTT. The encoded protein is CASSLFLTDTQYF. The complete variable domain, with remaining parts taken from reference TRBV7-6 and TRBJ2-3, reads GAGVSQSPRYKVTKRGQDVALRCDPISGHVSLYWYRQALGQGPEFLTYFNYEAQQDKSGLPNDRFSAERPEGSISTLTIQRTEQRDSAMYRCASSLFLTDTQYFGPGTRLTVL.

The gene calls are TRBV27 and TRBJ1-6, with 11 bases aligning to TRBD1. V dropped 5 bases and J dropped 7; count of bases not matched to a gene: 10. The CDR3 runs to 17 residues. Germline V CDR1 and CDR2: MNHEY, SMNVEV (reference sequence). The CDR3 region is CASSIRTGGPPNSPLHF. CDR3 nucleotide sequence: TGTGCCAGCAGTATACGGACAGGGGGCCCACCGAATTCACCCCTCCACTTT.

The rearrangement uses TRBV2 and TRBJ2-1; weak D call: TRBD2 (6 bases). The CDR3 is 15 amino acids. V was pared by 2 bases and J by 6 bases, with 14 bases between. Germline lookup yields CDR1 SNHLY and CDR2 FYNNEI. The CDR3 DNA reads TGTGCCAGCAGTGAAATGGCGGGGCCGGGCAATGAGCAGTTCTTC. Translation gives CASSEMAGPGNEQFF.

The chain uses TRBV18 and TRBJ1-1; no clear D. This CDR3 has 15 residues. CDR1 is KGHSH and CDR2 is LQKENI in the germline V gene. V lost 1 base, J lost 5 bases, and 14 bases lay in between. CDR3 residues: CASSPRRDSLTEAFF. CDR3 nucleotide sequence: TGTGCCAGCTCACCACGTCGGGATTCATTAACTGAAGCTTTCTTT.

This clone has a single count. The J gene is TRBJ2-1, the V gene TRBV20-1; D is uncertain. Germline V gene data show CDR1 as DFQATT and CDR2 as SNEGSKA (reference sequence). The CDR3 loop spans 10 amino acids. CDR3 protein: CSAAYNEQFF. The DNA of the CDR3 is TGCAGCGCGGCCTACAATGAGCAGTTCTTC.

This sequence joins TRBV24-1 and TRBJ1-1; the D gene is possibly TRBD1 (5 bases). CDR3 size: 13 residues. The ends were cut back, 2 bases at V and 10 bases at J, with 13 bases in the middle. Germline loops: CDR1 KGHDR, CDR2 SFDVKD. The CDR3: CATSDSGGFRAFF. CDR3 bases: TGTGCCACCAGTGATTCGGGGGGGTTCCGAGCTTTCTTT.

The table lists this clone with a count of one. V gene TRBV3-1 (or the pseudogene TRBV3-2) combines with J gene TRBJ2-7, with TRBD2 matching over 15 bases. This CDR3 region has 15 residues. CDR1 LGHDT and CDR2 YNNKEL come from the germline V gene (reference sequence). Losses at the gene ends were 4 bases for V and 5 bases for J; bases not matched to a gene: 3. The CDR3 reads CASSLGLAGGHEQYF. The CDR3 nucleotides are TGTGCCAGCAGCCTGGGACTAGCGGGAGGACACGAGCAGTACTTC.

This clone was seen only once. The rearrangement uses TRBV7-6 and TRBJ2-1, with D hard to call. Germline CDR1 reads SGHVS; CDR2 reads FNYEAQ. The CDR3 length is 13 residues. V was clipped by 4 bases and J by 6 bases, with 10 bases between them. CDR3 amino acids: CASSSLYGNEQFF. The CDR3 DNA reads TGTGCCAGCAGCTCCCTTTACGGCAATGAGCAGTTCTTC. Combining the CDR3 with reference TRBV7-6 and TRBJ2-1 gives the whole variable domain GAGVSQSPRYKVTKRGQDVALRCDPISGHVSLYWYRQALGQGPEFLTYFNYEAQQDKSGLPNDRFSAERPEGSISTLTIQRTEQRDSAMYRCASSSLYGNEQFFGPGTRLTVL.

This clone was detected only once. J is TRBJ1-1 and V is TRBV11-2, with TRBD1 matching 7 bases. The CDR3 spans 13 residues. The V segment lost 4 bases and the J segment 6 bases; nucleotides outside the gene matches: 5. Germline CDR1 reads SGHAT; CDR2 reads FQNNGV. CDR3 protein: CASSSGGLSEAFF. The CDR3 DNA reads as TGTGCCAGCAGCTCAGGGGGTCTCTCTGAAGCTTTCTTT. The variable domain in full, with the rest retrieved from reference TRBV11-2 and TRBJ1-1, is EAGVAQSPRYKIIEKRQSVAFWCNPISGHATLYWYQQILGQGPKLLIQFQNNGVVDDSQLPKDRFSAERLKGVDSTLKIQPAKLEDSAVYLCASSSGGLSEAFFGQGTRLTVV.

In its sample, this clone was seen once. The J gene is TRBJ2-7, the V gene TRBV5-6; TRBD1 agrees at 9 bases. J was trimmed by 5 bases and V by 4 bases; bases with no gene match: 10. Germline V gene sequence: CDR1 SGHDT, CDR2 YYEEEE. The CDR3 consists of 15 residues. CDR3 amino acids: CASSIPGTGSHEQYF. CDR3 sequence (DNA): TGTGCCAGCAGCATCCCCGGGACAGGGAGCCACGAGCAGTACTTC. The whole variable domain, filled in from reference TRBV5-6 and TRBJ2-7, reads DAGVTQSPTHLIKTRGQQVTLRCSPKSGHDTVSWYQQALGQGPQFIFQYYEEEERQRGNFPDRFSGHQFPNYSSELNVNALLLGDSALYLCASSIPGTGSHEQYFGPGTRLTVT.

J is TRBJ1-1 and V is TRBV28; 8 nucleotides align to TRBD1. V was pared by 7 bases and J by 4 bases, with 11 bases of the junction left unmatched. The CDR3 spans 15 residues. Germline CDR1 and CDR2: MDHEN and SYDVKM. The CDR3 DNA is TGTGCCAGCATCGGGCCTCTAGGACAGGGCACTGAAGCTTTCTTT. Translation: CASIGPLGQGTEAFF.

This clone was seen once. The J gene is TRBJ2-1, the V gene TRBV27; TRBD2 agrees at 7 bases. Trimming removed 7 bases from V and 7 bases from J; junction bases left unmatched: 16. The CDR3 runs 16 residues. Germline assignment: CDR1 MNHEY and CDR2 SMNVEV (reference sequence). CDR3 sequence (DNA): TGTGCCAGCATAGCTAAGGCGGGAGTAATTGGTAATGAGCAGTTCTTC. It is translated as CASIAKAGVIGNEQFF.

The V call is TRBV11-3, the J call TRBJ2-1, with 14 bases fitting TRBD2. Trimming at V came to 4 bases and at J to 8 bases, leaving 4 bases not matched to a gene. Germline-derived CDR1 and CDR2 are SGHNT and YENEEA. The CDR3 has 15 residues. CDR3 nucleotides: TGTGCCAGCAGCTCGGGACTAGCGGGAGCGGATGAGCAGTTCTTC. Its protein product is CASSSGLAGADEQFF. Variable domain in full (rest from reference TRBV11-3 and TRBJ2-1): EAGVVQSPRYKIIEKKQPVAFWCNPISGHNTLYWYLQNLGQGPELLIRYENEEAVDDSQLPKDRFSAERLKGVDSTLKIQPAELGDSAVYLCASSSGLAGADEQFFGPGTRLTVL.

The chain links TRBV30 to TRBJ2-3, with 7 bases fitting TRBD1. The CDR3 has 19 amino acids. CDR1 GTSNPN and CDR2 SVGIG come from the germline V gene (reference sequence). The junction had 17 bases not matched to a gene; V was cut back by 0 bases and J by 2 bases. CDR3 DNA: TGTGCCTGGAGTGTACTGGGGACAGACAAGCATGTTGTCACAGATACGCAGTATTTT. Its protein is CAWSVLGTDKHVVTDTQYF.

This chain joins TRBV18 and TRBJ1-6; D remains unclear. Trimming stripped 6 bases from V and 7 bases from J, with 10 bases between. CDR1 is KGHSH, CDR2 LQKENI, per germline. This CDR3 spans 13 amino acids. CDR3 residues: CASSPGGNSPLHF. The CDR3 region has the DNA TGTGCCAGCTCGCCGGGTGGAAATTCACCCCTCCACTTT.

This clone was recorded only once. The V and J genes are TRBV9 and TRBJ1-5, with 9 bases fitting TRBD1. Germline CDR1 is SGDLS and CDR2 is YYNGEE. V shed 3 bases, J shed 1 base, and the junction held 2 bases outside the gene matches. The CDR3 totals 15 residues. The DNA of the CDR3 is TGTGCCAGCAGCGCGGGACAGGGCAGCAATCAGCCCCAGCATTTT. Encoded protein: CASSAGQGSNQPQHF.